This T cell receptor beta chain was sequenced in a study of cytomegalovirus exposure and HLA in healthy donors. In the PCR, 60 Vbeta and 13 Jbeta primers were used. Clones were sequenced by immunoSEQ multiplex PCR, and TCRdb holds only the in-frame ones, with some missing. The data contain 250,000 to 350,000 clones, 70% to 90% of them singletons. Germline V gives CDR1 SGHNT, CDR2 YYREEE (reference sequence). The V segment lost 4 bases and the J segment 5 bases; nucleotides outside the gene matches: 8. The CDR3 runs to 15 residues. This clone has only a few counts. This clonotype originated in a man aged 35 to 55 in good health and CMV-seropositive. V gene TRBV5-4 combines with J gene TRBJ2-2; TRBD1 matches at 7 bases. Sequenced sample: PBMCs. The DNA of the CDR3 is TGTGCCAGCAGCCTCCTCGACAGGGAAACCGGGGAGCTGTTTTTT. Protein product: CASSLLDRETGELFF.